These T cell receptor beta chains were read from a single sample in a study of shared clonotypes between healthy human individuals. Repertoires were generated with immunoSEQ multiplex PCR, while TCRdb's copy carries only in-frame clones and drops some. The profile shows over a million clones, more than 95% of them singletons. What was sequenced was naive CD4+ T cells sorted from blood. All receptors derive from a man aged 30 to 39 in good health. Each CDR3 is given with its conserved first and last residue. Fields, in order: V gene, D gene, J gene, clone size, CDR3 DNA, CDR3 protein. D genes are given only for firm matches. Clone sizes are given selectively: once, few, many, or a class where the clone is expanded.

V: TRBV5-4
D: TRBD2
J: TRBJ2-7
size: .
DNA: TGTGCCAGCAGCTTGGGCGGGAGCGGGTACGAGCAGTACTTC
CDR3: CASSLGGSGYEQYF

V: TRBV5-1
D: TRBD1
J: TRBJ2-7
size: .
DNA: TGCGCCAGCAGTCCCGGGACAGGGATCGAGCAGTACTTC
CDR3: CASSPGTGIEQYF

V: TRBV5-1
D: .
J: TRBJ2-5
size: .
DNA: TGCGCCAGCAGCTTGACTCTTTCAGAAGAGACCCAGTACTTC
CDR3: CASSLTLSEETQYF

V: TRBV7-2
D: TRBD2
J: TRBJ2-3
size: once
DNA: TGTGCCAGCAGCCCCCGCGGGGGGAGCACAGATACGCAGTATTTT
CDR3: CASSPRGGSTDTQYF

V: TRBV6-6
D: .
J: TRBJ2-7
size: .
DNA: TGTGCCAGCAGGCAGGGGCAGCTTTACTACGAGCAGTACTTC
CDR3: CASRQGQLYYEQYF

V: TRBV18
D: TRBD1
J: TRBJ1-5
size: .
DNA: TGTGCCAGCTCACCTGGGACAGGCTATCAGCCCCAGCATTTT
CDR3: CASSPGTGYQPQHF

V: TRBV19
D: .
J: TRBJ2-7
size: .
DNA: TGTGCCAGTAGTATAGGACGGGGGCTTCCTAGCTACGAGCAGTACTTC
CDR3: CASSIGRGLPSYEQYF

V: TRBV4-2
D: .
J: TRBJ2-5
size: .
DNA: TGTGCCAGCAGCCCTGTGGCAGGTGAAGAGACCCAGTACTTC
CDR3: CASSPVAGEETQYF

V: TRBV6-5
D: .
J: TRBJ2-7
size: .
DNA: TGTGCCAGCAGTTACATGGGCTCCGGCAGCTACGAGCAGTACTTC
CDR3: CASSYMGSGSYEQYF

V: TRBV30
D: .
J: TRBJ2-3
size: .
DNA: TGTGCCTGGAGTGTATTTCCAGGCGGATACACAGATACGCAGTATTTT
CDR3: CAWSVFPGGYTDTQYF

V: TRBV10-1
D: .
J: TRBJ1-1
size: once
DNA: TGCGCCAGCAGTGAGAATCAGTGGGGGGGGATCAACACTGAAGCTTTCTTT
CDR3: CASSENQWGGINTEAFF

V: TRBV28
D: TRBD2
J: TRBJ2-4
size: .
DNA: TGTGCCAGCAGTTCCTGGACTAGCGGGGCCACCAAAAACATTCAGTACTTC
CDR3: CASSSWTSGATKNIQYF

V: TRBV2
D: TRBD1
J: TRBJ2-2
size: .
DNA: TGTGCCAGCAGGGGACAGGTAAGAGGGAAAACCGGGGAGCTGTTTTTT
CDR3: CASRGQVRGKTGELFF

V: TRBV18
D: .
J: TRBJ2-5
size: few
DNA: TGTGCCAGCTCACCGGGAGTGGAGACCCAGTACTTC
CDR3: CASSPGVETQYF

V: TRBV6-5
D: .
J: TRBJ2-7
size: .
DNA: TGTGCCACAAACAGGGAGGGTAGGGGGGAGCAGTACTTC
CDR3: CATNREGRGEQYF

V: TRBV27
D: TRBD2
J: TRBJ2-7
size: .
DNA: TGTGCCAGCAGTTTATCTACTAGCGGGGGCTACGAGCAGTACTTC
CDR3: CASSLSTSGGYEQYF

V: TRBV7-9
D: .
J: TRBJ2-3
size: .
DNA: TGTGCCAGCAGCGTGAGCCTCTCACTCACAGATACGCAGTATTTT
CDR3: CASSVSLSLTDTQYF

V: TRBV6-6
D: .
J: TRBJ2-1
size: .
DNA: TGTGCCAGCAGTTCGTGGGAGGTGGGGAATGAGCAGTTCTTC
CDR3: CASSSWEVGNEQFF

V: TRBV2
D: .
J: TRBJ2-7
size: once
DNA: TGTGCCAGCAGTGATTGGCAGGAACACTCCTACGAGCAGTACTTC
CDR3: CASSDWQEHSYEQYF

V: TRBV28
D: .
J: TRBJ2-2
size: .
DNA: TGTGCCAGCGACACAGGGCACCCCGGGGAGCTGTTTTTT
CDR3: CASDTGHPGELFF

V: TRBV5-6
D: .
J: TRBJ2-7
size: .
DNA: TGTGCCAGCAGCTCCCCAGGTGGTAGGGAGCAGTACTTC
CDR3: CASSSPGGREQYF

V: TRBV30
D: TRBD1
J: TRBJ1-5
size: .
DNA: TGTGCCTGGGGGACAGCTGGGAGGAATCAGCCCCAGCATTTT
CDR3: CAWGTAGRNQPQHF

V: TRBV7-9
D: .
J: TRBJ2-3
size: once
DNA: TGTGCCAGCAGCTTAGATTGGAAGGGGTCAGATACGCAGTATTTT
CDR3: CASSLDWKGSDTQYF

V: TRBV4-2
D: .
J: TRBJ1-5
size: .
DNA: TGTGCCAGCAGCCCTGAACAGGGCAATCAGCCCCAGCATTTT
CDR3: CASSPEQGNQPQHF

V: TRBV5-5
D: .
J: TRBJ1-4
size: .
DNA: TGTGCCAGCAGCCAAGAGTGGTTGAAGGCCTTCCGGAGGGAAAAACTGTTTTTT
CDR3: CASSQEWLKAFRREKLFF

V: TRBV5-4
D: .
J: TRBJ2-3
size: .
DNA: TGTGCCAGCAGCTTGGGCTCAACCATGGATAGCACAGATACGCAGTATTTT
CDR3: CASSLGSTMDSTDTQYF

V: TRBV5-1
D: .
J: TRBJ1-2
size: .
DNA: TGCGCCAGCAGCCAACTCGTGGGTAATGATGGCTACACCTTC
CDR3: CASSQLVGNDGYTF

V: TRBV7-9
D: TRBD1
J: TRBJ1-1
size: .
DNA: TGTGCCAGCAGCTCCCTGACAGGGGGCGGAACTGAAGCTTTCTTT
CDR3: CASSSLTGGGTEAFF

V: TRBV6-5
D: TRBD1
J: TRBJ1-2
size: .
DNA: TGTGCCAGCACCGCCGGGACAGGGAATGGCTACACCTTC
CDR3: CASTAGTGNGYTF